This T cell receptor (beta chain) was observed in a study of precursors of human CD4 cytotoxic T cells (dated by TCRdb to 2017 to 2018). Some background on the complete study: In total, CD4+ memory subsets from over 11 donors went into the bulk TCR-seq analysis. TCR-seq analysis of roughly 14 donors yielded TCRalpha and TCRbeta chain sequences (table S7).

Instrument used: Illumina MiSeq. In the original analysis: The Shannon-Wiener index, calculated in VDJtools, was used to measure repertoire diversity. Expanded TCRbeta clonotypes were defined as those with a clonotype frequency of at least 3. The raw public data were reprocessed by TCRdb itself: fastp quality trimming at Q25, MiXCR clonotype calling, in-frame beta chains only. CDR3 protein sequences are deduplicated, and each keeps its most common genes and DNA. TCRdb assigned the V and J calls; the authors' analysis was not used. The sample table shows 500 or so distinct CDR3 sequences, and more than 12% are seen once. The ten largest clones add up to about 12% of the sample. This clonotype is characterized as large (0.1 to 1%). Its antigen is unknown. No qualities accompany the bases; no much larger clone lies one base away. To test whether a precursor-effector relationship exists among CD4 cytotoxic T cells, bulk UMI-based TCR sequencing was run on four sorted CD4+ memory subsets: TCM, TEM, IL-7Rhigh TEMRA, and IL-7R- TEMRA. The cells came from peripheral blood mononuclear cells that had been isolated from human blood.

Spanning cysteine to phenylalanine, the CDR3 consists of 15 amino acids. CDR3 DNA is the only sequence kept; it has 45 bases, read in frame from the first base. V lost 6 bases and J lost 1 base, and the count of bases not matched to a germline gene is 6. CDR1 and CDR2, per the germline V gene (reference sequence), are DFQATT and SNEGSKA. Results the study describes overall, beyond this receptor: According to the authors, an observational design in humans cannot definitively determine the direction of differentiation between precursor and effector cells. More restricted TCR repertoires, with lower diversity and more expanded clonotypes, were shown by IL-7Rhigh and IL-7R- TEMRA subsets than by TCM and TEM subsets. Only 13 of the 14 donors were included in some bulk TCR-seq comparisons, which suggests that not every subset was available for every donor. Expanded effector clonotypes made up a larger fraction of IL-7Rhigh TEMRA clonotypes than of TEM or TCM clonotypes.

The sequence came from a human donor in good health. Sequences were obtained from memory CD4+ T cells from blood (PBMCs). This sequence uses TRBV20-1 and TRBJ1-1, and 12 junction bases match TRBD1. The nucleotide sequence reads as follows: TGCAGTGCGCCCGGGACAGGGGGCGCGAACACTGAAGCTTTCTTT. This translates into CSAPGTGGANTEAFF.